This T cell receptor beta chain was captured in a study of siplizumab effects on memory and regulatory T cells. Assays covered roughly 90,000 TCR templates per sample. Produced via immunoSEQ multiplex PCR; TCRdb's table is partial and in-frame only. The sample carries over 100,000 clones, roughly nine tenths recorded once. Trimming at V came to 4 bases and at J to 4 bases, leaving 10 bases not matched to a gene. CDR1 and CDR2 (germline): SGHRS, YFSETQ. The CDR3 totals 16 residues. The source is a human donor in good health. The rearrangement uses TRBV5-1 and TRBJ2-1; 8 nucleotides match TRBD2. Sequencing input: Tregs sorted from blood. The CDR3: CASSPRGSGVYNEQFF. DNA of the CDR3: TGCGCCAGCAGCCCCAGGGGTAGCGGGGTATACAATGAGCAGTTCTTC.